Listed below are T cell receptor beta chains from one sample, sequenced in a study of cytomegalovirus exposure and HLA in healthy donors. The method was immunoSEQ multiplex PCR; TCRdb's version includes in-frame clones alone and lacks a portion of them. The sample carries 150,000 to 200,000 clones, about 89% recorded once. The sample consisted of PBMCs. These receptors were collected from a man younger than 35 in good health and CMV-seropositive. The CDR3 runs from the conserved cysteine through the conserved F or W. The order of the fields is D gene, clone size, V gene, J gene, CDR3 protein, CDR3 DNA. A D gene is named only where the DNA matches it firmly. Size is stated for part of the rows, as once, few or many counts, or as a class when the clone is expanded.

D gene: TRBD1
clone size: .
V gene: TRBV7-6
J gene: TRBJ2-1
CDR3 protein: CASSSGTGTYNEQFF
CDR3 DNA: TGTGCCAGCAGCTCCGGGACAGGGACCTACAATGAGCAGTTCTTC

D gene: .
clone size: .
V gene: TRBV5-1
J gene: TRBJ2-7
CDR3 protein: CASSPARGEMSEQYF
CDR3 DNA: TGCGCCAGCAGCCCGGCCAGGGGGGAAATGAGCGAGCAGTACTTC

D gene: TRBD2
clone size: once
V gene: TRBV2
J gene: TRBJ2-1
CDR3 protein: CASTPGSGGPGEQFF
CDR3 DNA: TGTGCCAGCACCCCCGGTAGCGGGGGGCCCGGTGAGCAGTTCTTC

D gene: TRBD1
clone size: .
V gene: TRBV7-2
J gene: TRBJ1-2
CDR3 protein: CASSGQGTRGYTF
CDR3 DNA: TGTGCCAGCAGCGGACAGGGGACGAGGGGCTACACCTTC

D gene: TRBD2
clone size: .
V gene: TRBV10-3
J gene: TRBJ2-3
CDR3 protein: CAIRTTSGRGGLSTDTQYF
CDR3 DNA: TGTGCCATCAGGACGACTAGCGGGAGAGGTGGGCTAAGCACAGATACGCAGTATTTT

D gene: .
clone size: .
V gene: TRBV6-1
J gene: TRBJ1-1
CDR3 protein: CASLRGNTEAFF
CDR3 DNA: TGTGCCAGCTTACGGGGGAACACTGAAGCTTTCTTT

D gene: .
clone size: .
V gene: TRBV7-9
J gene: TRBJ2-5
CDR3 protein: CASSITHGQETQYF
CDR3 DNA: TGTGCCAGCAGCATCACCCACGGCCAAGAGACCCAGTACTTC

D gene: TRBD1
clone size: .
V gene: TRBV18
J gene: TRBJ2-7
CDR3 protein: CASSAPGTGTYEQYF
CDR3 DNA: TGTGCCAGCTCGGCCCCCGGGACAGGGACCTACGAGCAGTACTTC

D gene: .
clone size: .
V gene: TRBV7-2
J gene: TRBJ2-7
CDR3 protein: CASSLGLGGEQYF
CDR3 DNA: TGTGCCAGCAGCTTGGGCCTCGGTGGCGAGCAGTACTTC

D gene: .
clone size: .
V gene: TRBV28
J gene: TRBJ1-1
CDR3 protein: CASSLNAGGSMNTEAFF
CDR3 DNA: TGTGCCAGCAGTTTAAATGCGGGCGGCAGCATGAACACTGAAGCTTTCTTT

D gene: .
clone size: .
V gene: TRBV9
J gene: TRBJ1-2
CDR3 protein: CASSTTGGYTF
CDR3 DNA: TGTGCCAGCAGCACCACGGGTGGCTACACCTTC

D gene: .
clone size: .
V gene: TRBV9
J gene: TRBJ1-3
CDR3 protein: CASSENDNRRYSGNTIYF
CDR3 DNA: TGTGCCAGCAGCGAGAATGATAACAGGCGATACTCTGGAAACACCATATATTTT

D gene: TRBD1
clone size: .
V gene: TRBV29-1
J gene: TRBJ1-5
CDR3 protein: CSARTGNNQPQHF
CDR3 DNA: TGCAGCGCCCGGACAGGAAACAATCAGCCCCAGCATTTT

D gene: .
clone size: .
V gene: TRBV4-2
J gene: TRBJ1-3
CDR3 protein: CASSQANRRGPGNTIYF
CDR3 DNA: TGTGCCAGCAGCCAAGCGAACCGGAGGGGCCCTGGAAACACCATATATTTT

D gene: .
clone size: few
V gene: TRBV4-1
J gene: TRBJ1-2
CDR3 protein: CASSQADSPRGYGYTF
CDR3 DNA: TGCGCCAGCAGCCAAGCGGACAGCCCGAGGGGATATGGCTACACCTTC

D gene: .
clone size: .
V gene: TRBV18
J gene: TRBJ2-7
CDR3 protein: CASSPVQGYNDEQYF
CDR3 DNA: TGTGCCAGCTCACCCGTACAGGGTTACAACGACGAGCAGTACTTC